This entry is about one TCR beta chain. The table lists this clonotype with many counts. It lacks a known antigen. Per-base quality was not reported, and no clone a single base away is much larger than it. The entry originates in a study of regulatory T cells in long-lasting Graves disease (dated by TCRdb to about 2021). For the wider study: Persistent Graves' disease was defined as persistently positive TSH receptor autoantibodies together with antithyroid drug treatment for over 5 years. The study took place in China and was registered as a clinical trial. A total of around 35 samples underwent TCR sequencing, from around 13 patients with persistent Graves' disease and around 20 patients with newly diagnosed Graves' disease. Patients with persistent Graves' disease were compared with patients with newly diagnosed Graves' disease using TCR sequencing and RNA sequencing of peripheral blood. In the clinical cohort, patients with persistent Graves' disease had used antithyroid drugs for an average of roughly 10 years. The paper as a whole reports these results and caveats: Because the primary lesion, thyroid tissue, could not be accessed, the study looked at peripheral blood alone. Persistent disease showed preferential use of TRBV28, TRBJ1-2 and TRBJ2-5, whereas newly diagnosed disease favored TRBV20-1 and TRBJ2-1. Sequencing and analysis were limited to the TCR beta chain. Persistent patients shared more public clonotypes among themselves (2,741) than newly diagnosed patients did (about 900). Compared with newly diagnosed patients, patients with persistent Graves' disease had lower TCR Shannon entropy and fewer highly expanded clones, which suggests clonal expansion. The authors acknowledged the small sample size as a limitation that may reduce accuracy.

What this sample's time point label stands for: persistent/refractory GD, antithyroid drugs over 5 years with positive TRAb. For both TCR sequencing and RNA sequencing, RNA was extracted from PBMCs in TRIzol. The diagnosis of Graves' disease followed American Thyroid Association guidelines. Recruitment of patients was carried out at an endocrinology department in Xi'an, China. Each patient gave 9 to 10 milliliters of peripheral blood, collected in an EDTA anticoagulant tube. PBMCs were isolated by Ficoll Paque Plus density gradient separation without further T cell sorting. An Agilent 2100 Bioanalyzer and agarose gel were used to check RNA quality, and a NanoDrop 2000 was used to measure RNA concentration. Receptors were amplified or captured by multiplex PCR. The sequencing machine was an Illumina HiSeq 4000. To build TCR beta libraries, CDR3 regions were amplified by Arm-PCR using iRepertoire HTBI primers. Before sequencing, the PCR products underwent gel purification. The study's own analysis went as follows. Gene usage analysis of CDR3 amino acid clonotypes relied on the 62 TRBV and 14 TRBJ segments identified across samples. Filtered high-quality paired reads were merged into contigs using COPE and FqMerger. BLAST was used to align contigs to IMGT TRBV, TRBD and TRBJ reference genes, and CDR3 was defined according to IMGT. Clonotypes above 0.1% frequency were classified as highly expanded clones. Repertoire diversity was measured by Shannon entropy, and V-J evenness by the Gini coefficient. A clonotype found in more than one individual was treated as public. TCRdb ran its own pipeline on the public reads, namely fastp trimming at Q25 and MiXCR clone calling, and kept in-frame beta chains. Merged by CDR3 protein, the rows form single entries marked with the most common genes and DNA. These V and J calls are TCRdb output, not the study's own analysis. The table for this sample lists fewer than 400,000 distinct CDR3 sequences; about 20% of them were counted only once. Around 30% of the sample is taken by the ten largest.

Taken from cysteine to phenylalanine, the CDR3 has 16 residues. The CDR3 DNA has 48 bases and is translated from base 1. The germline V gene provides CDR1 KGHSH and CDR2 LQKENI. V is pared back by 2 bases and J by 4 bases, with 17 bases lying between the germline termini. The specimen comprised peripheral blood mononuclear cells (PBMCs), sampled when the disease was refractory, from a patient treated with antithyroid drugs. This TCR was sampled from a female donor with Graves disease. The V and J segments used are TRBV18 and TRBJ1-2; possibly the D gene is TRBD1, per 6 matching bases. CDR3 region: CASSPVVDRTRYGYTF. DNA sequence: TGTGCCAGCTCACCAGTCGTCGACAGGACCCGCTATGGCTACACCTTC.